The present T cell receptor (beta chain) was sequenced within a study of control samples from healthy donors and cancer patients. The CDR3 length is 13 residues. With 6 bases removed from V and 0 bases from J, the gap between germline ends came to 7 bases. This table comes from immunoSEQ multiplex PCR, and its TCRdb copy is limited to in-frame clones, with some not included. This sample has 17,000 or so clones, with around nine tenths found just once. On this clone: The sample carries other DNA sequences with the same CDR3.

The chain carries TRBV12-3 or TRBV12-4 and TRBJ2-3; D is unresolved. This TCR was sampled from a man between 60 and 70 years old with head and neck cancer. Material for sequencing was PBMCs. CDR3 residues: CASSPPSTDTQYF. The CDR3 coding sequence is TGTGCCAGCAGCCCTCCAAGCACAGATACGCAGTATTTT.